Described below is a single T cell receptor beta chain sequence and its context. Antigen unknown. Via MiXCR, TCRdb re-called the reads, giving one row per CDR3 protein. This sample yields 450,000 to 600,000 distinct CDR3 sequences, of which roughly 43% are seen a single time; roughly two fifths belongs to the top ten. This sample was taken from a study of T cell repertoires in cytomegalovirus infection. The origin of this receptor is a human donor in good health (CMV status not recorded). Some clones in this sample may be carry-over from other donors' samples. Sequencing was performed on cultured PBMCs, taken from culture after CMV antigen stimulation.

CDR3 residues: CASSPTATREQYF. The CDR3 DNA is TGCGCCAGCAGCCCCACCGCGACTCGCGAGCAGTACTTC. This chain uses TRBV4-1 with TRBJ2-7; D is undetermined. CDR3 length: 13 residues. Looked up from germline, CDR1 is MGHRA and CDR2 is YSYEKL. V shed 4 bases and J shed 6 bases, with 13 bases lying between them.